This passage covers 27 T cell receptor beta chains from one sample sequenced in a study of T-cell reconstitution after alpha-beta-depleted transplantation in children. During its preparation, the TCRbeta library received unique molecular identifiers. TCRdb analysed the PCR reads with MiXCR anew, one entry per CDR3 protein. The table lists about 640,000 distinct CDR3 sequences, 16% of them singletons. This sample comprised PBMCs from the stem cell graft donor, obtained from the stem cell graft. These receptors were taken from a human donor who donated a stem cell graft to a child with acute myeloid leukemia.

The chain is built from TRBV5-1 and TRBJ2-3; D not resolved. CDR3 length: 14 residues. V was clipped by 2 bases and J by 2 bases, with 9 bases between them. Germline V gene data show CDR1 as SGHRS and CDR2 as YFSETQ. The CDR3 region has the DNA TGCGCCAGCAGCTTACCTTTGGACACAGATACGCAGTATTTT. Protein: CASSLPLDTDTQYF.

There are many counts of this clonotype. V is TRBV29-1 and J is TRBJ1-1, with a tentative D call TRBD1 (6 bases). The V end was cut by 3 bases, the J end by 10 bases, with 12 bases between. The germline V gene encodes CDR1 SQVTM and CDR2 ANQGSEA. The CDR3 spans 11 residues. CDR3 in amino acids: CSVEGALGAFF. The CDR3 DNA reads TGCAGCGTTGAGGGGGCTCTAGGAGCTTTCTTT.

The gene calls are TRBV2 and TRBJ2-2, with no clear D. CDR3 length equals 14 residues. Trimming cost V 10 bases and J 2 bases, with 14 bases left between them. Germline V lookup: CDR1 SNHLY, CDR2 FYNNEI. The CDR3 protein is CATDETLNTGELFF. In nucleotides, the CDR3 is TGTGCCACCGACGAGACACTAAACACCGGGGAGCTGTTTTTT.

This clonotype was found a few times. This rearrangement joins TRBV6-1 to TRBJ2-7; TRBD2 matches 8 bases. This CDR3 is built from 14 residues. V shed 1 base and J 4 bases; nucleotides not matched to a gene: 3. The germline V gene encodes CDR1 MNHNS and CDR2 SASEGT. The CDR3 DNA reads as TGTGCCAGCAGTGAAGGAGCTAGCGGGTACGAGCAGTACTTC. Translating it yields CASSEGASGYEQYF.

V is TRBV12-3 or TRBV12-4 and J is TRBJ2-2; D call uncertain. There are 15 residues in the CDR3. Trimming pared 1 base from V and 2 bases from J, leaving 8 bases between. For the CDR3, the DNA is TGTGCCAGCAGTTTAGTACTTCCAAACACCGGGGAGCTGTTTTTT. Residues: CASSLVLPNTGELFF.

The J gene is TRBJ2-3, the V gene TRBV7-9, with 7 positions matching TRBD1. The V gene end was trimmed by 6 bases and the J gene end by 5 bases; junction bases not matched to a gene: 8. CDR3 length: 14 residues. Germline-derived CDR1 and CDR2 are SEHNR and FQNEAQ (reference sequence). The CDR3 spells CASSHQGDGDTQYF. Written as DNA, the CDR3 is TGTGCCAGCAGTCACCAGGGGGATGGAGATACGCAGTATTTT.

This clonotype was counted at least ten times. The V and J genes are TRBV7-3 and TRBJ2-1; 10 bases are shared with TRBD1. The germline CDR1 and CDR2 sequences are SGHTA and FQGTGA. This CDR3 spans 15 amino acids. V dropped 4 bases and J dropped 4; count of bases not matched to a gene: 4. In DNA form, the CDR3 reads TGTGCCAGCAGCTGGACAGGGGGTACGTACAATGAGCAGTTCTTC. Its translation is CASSWTGGTYNEQFF.

This clonotype was counted once. The rearrangement links TRBV7-2 to TRBJ2-5, with D possibly being TRBD1 or TRBD2 (6 bases each). The CDR3 length is 16 residues. Per germline, CDR1 SGHTA and CDR2 FQGNSA. V lost 2 bases to trimming and J lost 3 bases, with 16 bases between them. The CDR3 loop reads CASSLRSGAGEETQYF. The CDR3 coding sequence is TGTGCCAGCAGCTTAAGGTCGGGGGCGGGTGAAGAGACCCAGTACTTC.

This clonotype was seen only a few times. The chain has TRBV6-2 or TRBV6-3 and TRBJ2-5, with no clear D. V lost 3 bases, J lost 2 bases, and 4 bases lay in between. Germline V CDR1 and CDR2: MNHEY, SVGEGT. The CDR3 consists of 12 residues. The CDR3 region has the DNA TGTGCCAGCAGTTATTTGCAAGAGACCCAGTACTTC. Amino acids: CASSYLQETQYF.

V gene TRBV5-5 combines with J gene TRBJ2-2; D is perhaps TRBD1 or TRBD2 (6 bases each). CDR3 length: 15 amino acids. CDR1 and CDR2 from the germline V gene are SGHKS and YYEKEE (reference sequence). With 4 bases removed from V and 1 base from J, the gap between germline ends came to 11 bases. The CDR3 is CASSRGGLNTGELFF. The CDR3 nucleotides read TGTGCCAGCAGCCGTGGGGGGCTGAACACCGGGGAGCTGTTTTTT.

The rearrangement links TRBV6-1 to TRBJ1-3; 8 nucleotides align to TRBD1. J gave up 2 bases and V 5 bases, and 11 bases lay outside the gene matches. Per the germline V gene, CDR1 is MNHNS and CDR2 is SASEGT. The length of the CDR3 is 17 residues. The CDR3 sequence is CASSRHQLQGAGNTIYF. The CDR3 DNA sequence: TGTGCCAGCAGTCGTCATCAATTACAGGGGGCTGGAAACACCATATATTTT.

This chain uses TRBV7-2 with TRBJ1-5; D unresolved. This CDR3 contains 16 residues. Deletions cut 1 base from V and 1 base from J, with 11 bases between. Germline V gene sequence: CDR1 SGHTA, CDR2 FQGNSA. In nucleotides, the CDR3 is TGTGCCAGCAGCTTAGGGGGTGGCAAAAGCAATCAGCCCCAGCATTTT. Its protein is CASSLGGGKSNQPQHF.

This clonotype appeared many times. This chain links TRBV15 with TRBJ1-5, with 8 bases aligning to TRBD1. The CDR3 runs 15 residues. CDR1 is LNHNV and CDR2 is YYDKDF in the germline V gene (reference sequence). V lost 3 bases, J lost 4 bases, and 5 bases stayed unmatched. The CDR3 sequence is CATSREDRVNQPQHF. The CDR3 DNA is TGTGCCACCAGCAGGGAGGACAGGGTGAATCAGCCCCAGCATTTT.

This clonotype was recorded at least ten times. At one of its ends the junction is not consistent with the germline gene, which may arise from a read error. This rearrangement joins TRBV7-9 to TRBJ2-7; TRBD1 agrees at 7 bases. This CDR3 region has 12 residues. The germline gives CDR1 SEHNR, CDR2 FQNEAQ (reference sequence). CDR3 nucleotides: TGTGCCAGCAGCCAAAGGGACAGCCACTATGACTTC. Translating gives CASSQRDSHYDF.

The chain is built from TRBV5-1 and TRBJ2-1; 7 bases are a match to TRBD1. CDR1 is SGHRS, CDR2 YFSETQ, per germline. The CDR3 sequence is 17 residues long. The V and J ends lost 3 bases and 1 base, in that order; junction bases with no gene match: 10. As DNA, the CDR3 is TGCGCCAGCAGCTCCTATAGACAGGGAAGATCCTACAATGAGCAGTTCTTC. This translates into CASSSYRQGRSYNEQFF.

This sequence joins TRBV7-2 and TRBJ2-7, with 8 bases fitting TRBD1. J gave up 5 bases and V 0 bases, and 9 bases lay outside the gene matches. The germline V gene encodes CDR1 SGHTA and CDR2 FQGNSA. CDR3 size: 16 residues. The CDR3 loop is CASSLATGTGNHEQYF. The DNA for the CDR3 is TGTGCCAGCAGCTTAGCGACCGGGACAGGCAACCACGAGCAGTACTTC.

The gene calls are TRBV5-3 and TRBJ1-1; D might be TRBD1 (5 bases). TRBV5-3 is recorded as an ORF, its role being uncertain. Trimming removed 4 bases from V and 1 base from J, with 23 bases in between. The CDR3 loop spans 18 amino acids. CDR3 in amino acids: CARSPARAGKGGNTEAFF. Written as DNA, the CDR3 is TGTGCCAGAAGCCCCGCCCGGGCAGGGAAAGGTGGGAACACTGAAGCTTTCTTT.

V and J are TRBV9 and TRBJ1-5; the D gene is possibly TRBD1 (5 bases). The CDR3 consists of 15 residues. The germline CDR1 and CDR2 sequences are SGDLS and YYNGEE. V shed 4 bases and J shed 5 bases, with 16 bases lying between them. Here the CDR3 DNA reads TGTGCCAGCAGCTCTAGTCAGGGTCCTGATCAGCCCCAGCATTTT. Translated: CASSSSQGPDQPQHF.

This clonotype was seen many times. The rearrangement links TRBV15 to TRBJ1-6; D ambiguous. The CDR3 covers 13 residues. Trimming removed 0 bases at V and 6 bases at J, with 3 bases between. Germline V gene data show CDR1 as LNHNV and CDR2 as YYDKDF (reference sequence). The CDR3 reads CATSRDSNSPLHF. As DNA, the CDR3 is TGTGCCACCAGCAGAGACTCTAATTCACCCCTCCACTTT.

This clonotype was counted ten times or more. V is TRBV20-1 and J is TRBJ2-5, with D unclear. CDR1 and CDR2 from the germline V gene are DFQATT and SNEGSKA (reference sequence). V gave up 6 bases and J gave up 2 bases, with 16 bases separating them. The CDR3 covers 14 residues. The CDR3 spells CSARTGRAQETQYF. DNA for the CDR3: TGCAGTGCAAGGACCGGACGGGCACAAGAGACCCAGTACTTC.

This clonotype was seen ten or more times. The chain uses TRBV20-1 and TRBJ1-6; 10 bases line up with TRBD1. CDR1 and CDR2 from the germline V gene are DFQATT and SNEGSKA (reference sequence). The CDR3 runs 15 residues. V was pared by 7 bases and J by 7 bases, with 10 bases of the junction left unmatched. This CDR3 reads CSGTDRGSGNSPLHF. The CDR3 region has the DNA TGCAGTGGAACGGACAGGGGGTCGGGAAATTCACCCCTCCACTTT.

The V gene is TRBV9, the J gene TRBJ2-1; 10 bases align to TRBD2. This CDR3 spans 18 amino acids. Per the germline V gene, CDR1 is SGDLS and CDR2 is YYNGEE. J gave up 6 bases and V 0 bases, and 12 bases lay outside the gene matches. CDR3 sequence reads: CASSVAPHTSGVLNEQFF. The DNA for the CDR3 is TGTGCCAGCAGCGTAGCCCCCCATACTAGCGGGGTCCTCAATGAGCAGTTCTTC.

The chain recombines TRBV4-1 with TRBJ1-1; 7 bases align to TRBD1. Per the germline V gene, CDR1 is MGHRA and CDR2 is YSYEKL. Trimming removed 6 bases from V and 2 bases from J; junction bases left unmatched: 6. The CDR3 contains 14 residues. This CDR3 is CASRLGTENTEAFF. CDR3 DNA sequence: TGCGCCAGCAGACTTGGGACAGAAAACACTGAAGCTTTCTTT.

Only a few counts were recorded for this clonotype. The rearrangement joins TRBV2 to TRBJ1-6; TRBD1 agrees at 9 bases. V shed 6 bases, J shed 7 bases, and the junction held 4 bases outside the gene matches. The CDR3 has 14 residues. Germline values: CDR1 SNHLY, CDR2 FYNNEI. As DNA, the CDR3 is TGTGCCAGCAGGTTGGGGACAGGGAATTCACCCCTCCACTTT. Protein sequence: CASRLGTGNSPLHF. Full variable domain (rest looked up from reference TRBV2 and TRBJ1-6): EPEVTQTPSHQVTQMGQEVILRCVPISNHLYFYWYRQILGQKVEFLVSFYNNEISEKSEIFDDQFSVERPDGSNFTLKIRSTKLEDSAMYFCASRLGTGNSPLHFGNGTRLTVT.

This clonotype appeared many times. V and J are TRBV20-1 and TRBJ1-2; the D gene is possibly TRBD1 (5 bases). V was shortened by 5 bases and J by 2 bases, with 9 bases between the two germline ends. The CDR3 extends over 12 amino acids. Germline V gene sequence: CDR1 DFQATT, CDR2 SNEGSKA (reference sequence). CDR3 amino acids: CSAYRNNYGYTF. The DNA for the CDR3 is TGCAGTGCTTACAGGAACAACTATGGCTACACCTTC.

The genes are TRBV20-1 and TRBJ1-1; D is unclear. The CDR3 has 9 amino acids. Germline V gene sequence: CDR1 DFQATT, CDR2 SNEGSKA (reference sequence). The CDR3 bases are TGCAGGCAGAACACTGAAGCTTTCTTT. Its protein is CRQNTEAFF.

This clonotype was counted ten times or more. The V call is TRBV7-2, the J call TRBJ1-1; the match to TRBD1 covers 7 bases. V lost 5 bases to trimming and J lost 8 bases; unmatched junction nucleotides: 8. This CDR3 comprises 13 residues. Germline-derived CDR1 and CDR2 are SGHTA and FQGNSA. The CDR3 DNA follows: TGTGCCAGCAGCGCTGAGGGGGCGTCAGAAGCTTTCTTT. This translates into CASSAEGASEAFF.